This T cell receptor (beta chain) emerged from a study of T cells in women clearing cervical HPV infection. For the study at large: No precancer developed; the control's incident HPV16 infection cleared within 12 months. Case blood was drawn when the lesion was first found; control blood after infection became undetectable.

To note about this clone: The missing CDR3 end, 3 residues past where the read stops, is filled in from the germline J gene.

Clones were read by immunoSEQ multiplex PCR, and TCRdb kept only the in-frame ones, dropping some. The data show 45,000 to 55,000 clones, and the top ten clones hold about 1.5%. V lost 1 base to trimming and J lost 0 bases, with 7 bases between them. The CDR3 has 15 residues. Germline CDR1 is KGHSH and CDR2 is LQKENI. Sequences were obtained from blood buffy coat. This clonotype was obtained from a woman between 18 and 70 years old with a cervical HPV16 infection that either progressed to CIN3+ or cleared (not recorded which). J is TRBJ2-1 and V is TRBV18; D perhaps matches TRBD2 (5 bases). Partial CDR3 DNA: TGTGCCAGCTCACCACTACGGGGCTCCTACAATGAG. Translated: CASSPLRGSYNE. The whole CDR3 is CASSPLRGSYNEQFF.